Described below is a single T cell receptor beta chain sequence and its context. Its antigen is not identified. This entry belongs to a study of shared clonotypes between healthy human individuals. TCRdb's table, derived via immunoSEQ multiplex PCR, lists solely in-frame clones and lacks some. Seen here are about 2.1 million clones, 93% observed once, and the top ten hold approximately 1.6%. The CDR3 sequence is 14 residues long. V lost 0 bases to trimming and J lost 7 bases, with 10 bases between them. Germline CDR1 and CDR2: SEHNR and FQNEAQ (reference sequence). CD8 cells regarded as naive lacked CD45RO, were positively chosen for CCR7, and omitted terminally differentiated effector memory CD45RA+ cells. Study-level results: Limitation of the genetic and exposure-history diversity represented came from the few donors.

The sequenced material came from naive CD8+ T cells from PBMCs. The chain is built from TRBV7-9 and TRBJ2-1; D is possibly TRBD1 (5 bases). The origin of this receptor is a man between 18 and 29 years old in good health. Some clones in this sample may be carry-over from other donors' samples. CDR3 nucleotide sequence: TGTGCCAGCAGCTTAGCGGGCAGGGCGAATGAGCAGTTCTTC. Its protein is CASSLAGRANEQFF.